This TCR beta chain is from a study of shared clonotypes between healthy human individuals. Germline V gene sequence: CDR1 WSHSY, CDR2 SAAADI. The CDR3 consists of 13 residues. V lost 3 bases and J lost 6; bases outside the gene matches: 4. CD45RO-negative, CCR7-positively selected cells formed the naive CD8 fraction, excluding terminally differentiated effector memory CD45RA+ cells. Clones were read by immunoSEQ multiplex PCR, and TCRdb kept only the in-frame ones, dropping some. The table lists more than 550,000 clones, about 90% of them singletons. Material: naive CD8+ T cells sorted from blood. J is TRBJ1-1 and V is TRBV10-2, with 7 positions matching TRBD1. This TCR derives from a man aged 30-40 years in good health. This CDR3 is CASSEGGAPEAFF. The CDR3 nucleotides read TGCGCCAGCAGTGAAGGGGGCGCTCCTGAAGCTTTCTTT.